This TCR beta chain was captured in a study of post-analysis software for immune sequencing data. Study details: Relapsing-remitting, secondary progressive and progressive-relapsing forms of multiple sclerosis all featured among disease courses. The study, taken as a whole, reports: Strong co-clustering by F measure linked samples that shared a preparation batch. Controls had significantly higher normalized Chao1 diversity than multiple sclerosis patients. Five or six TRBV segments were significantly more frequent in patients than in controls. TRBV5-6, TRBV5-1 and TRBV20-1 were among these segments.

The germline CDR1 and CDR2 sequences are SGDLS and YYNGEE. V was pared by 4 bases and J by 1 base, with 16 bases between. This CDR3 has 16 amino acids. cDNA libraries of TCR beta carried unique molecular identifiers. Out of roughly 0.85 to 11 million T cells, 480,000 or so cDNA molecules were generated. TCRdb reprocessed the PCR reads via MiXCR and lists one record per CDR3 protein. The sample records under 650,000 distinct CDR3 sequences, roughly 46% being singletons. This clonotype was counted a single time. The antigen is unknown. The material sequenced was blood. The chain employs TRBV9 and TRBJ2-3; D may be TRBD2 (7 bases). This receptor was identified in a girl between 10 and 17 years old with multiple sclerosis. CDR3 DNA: TGTGCCAGCAGCTCTGGTATGGGGGGGCGCACAGATACGCAGTATTTT. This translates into CASSSGMGGRTDTQYF.